Reported below is one T cell receptor (beta chain). Its antigen is unknown. As controls, healthy donors matched for age and sex were used. Purification of the CD8+ and CD4+ T cells relied on negative isolation, and TEMRA cells underwent FACS enrichment. The sample originates from a study of CD8 T cells in Susac syndrome. General study points: Regarding the TCR sequencing and HLA analysis, the study admitted that a relatively small number of individuals were involved.

When the RNA was reverse transcribed, random hexamers were used with an input of roughly 0.45 to 1 ug. immunoSEQ multiplex PCR amplified TCR beta CDR3 across 54 Vbeta, 13 Jbeta. TCRdb redid the calling of the immunoSEQ multiplex PCR reads with MiXCR, one entry per CDR3 protein. This table has about 70,000 distinct CDR3 sequences, 85% to 95% appearing once. Per germline, CDR1 SEHNR and CDR2 FQNEAQ (reference sequence). V was clipped by 3 bases and J by 0 bases, with 18 bases between them. This CDR3 spans 17 amino acids. This chain uses TRBV7-9 with TRBJ2-7; D remains unclear. Source material: CD8+ T cells from PBMCs. The origin of this receptor is a human donor in good health. The CDR3 loop is CASSLTPGSESSYEQYF. CDR3 nucleotide sequence: TGTGCCAGCAGCTTGACCCCCGGTTCGGAGAGCTCCTACGAGCAGTACTTC.